The 9 T cell receptor beta chains reported below all come from one sample, sequenced in a study of high-grade serous ovarian cancer treatment subgroups. Tumor samples were obtained before definitive surgery or chemotherapy. Only in-frame clones appear in the TCRdb table, and some are missing; sequencing was by immunoSEQ multiplex PCR. The table lists more than 35,000 clones, around three quarters of them singletons. The sequenced sample consisted of tumor tissue. The receptors originated from a human donor with high-grade serous ovarian cancer.

This clone was observed a single time. V usage is TRBV5-4 and J usage is TRBJ2-5, with 7 bases that match TRBD1. The V segment lost 3 bases and the J segment 2 bases; nucleotides outside the gene matches: 4. This CDR3 spans 14 amino acids. From germline, CDR1 is SGHNT and CDR2 YYREEE (reference sequence). The CDR3 reads CASSSPGQQETQYF. CDR3 bases: TGTGCCAGCAGCTCGCCGGGACAGCAAGAGACCCAGTACTTC.

The chain links TRBV10-2 to TRBJ2-3, with D maybe TRBD2 (5 bases). The germline gives CDR1 WSHSY, CDR2 SAAADI. This CDR3 has 13 residues. Trimming shortened V by 3 bases and J by 4 bases, and 8 bases separated the two germline ends. As DNA, the CDR3 is TGCGCCAGCAGTGAAGGGAGCGCAGATACGCAGTATTTT. This gives the protein CASSEGSADTQYF.

The genes are TRBV14 and TRBJ2-3; tentatively, D is TRBD1 (5 bases). The CDR3 is 17 amino acids. In germline, CDR1 is SGHDN, CDR2 FVKESK. V lost 1 base and J 1 base, leaving 15 bases between the germline ends. The CDR3 is CASSQGRRQGGTDTQYF. CDR3 coding DNA: TGTGCCAGCAGCCAAGGGAGACGGCAGGGCGGCACAGATACGCAGTATTTT.

V gene TRBV7-9 combines with J gene TRBJ1-2; D is ambiguous. Germline V gene sequence: CDR1 SEHNR, CDR2 FQNEAQ (reference sequence). There are 12 residues in the CDR3. V lost 1 base to trimming and J lost 5 bases, with 5 bases between them. The CDR3 nucleotides are TGTGCCAGCAGCTTAGAAGTTTATGGCTACACCTTC. Its translation is CASSLEVYGYTF.

V gene TRBV28 combines with J gene TRBJ2-7; 12 bases line up with TRBD1. This CDR3 region has 16 residues. The V segment lost 5 bases and the J segment 12 bases; nucleotides outside the gene matches: 17. In germline, CDR1 is MDHEN, CDR2 SYDVKM. The CDR3 DNA reads as TGTGCCAGCAGTCATCCCTCCGGGACAGGGGGCCTCAAGTGGTACTTC. The encoded protein is CASSHPSGTGGLKWYF.

This clone has a handful of counts. The rearrangement links TRBV7-9 to TRBJ1-2; D is perhaps TRBD1 (5 bases). V lost 0 bases to trimming and J lost 8 bases, with 7 bases between them. The CDR3 has 12 residues. Germline V gives CDR1 SEHNR, CDR2 FQNEAQ (reference sequence). In nucleotides, the CDR3 is TGTGCCAGCAGCTTAGCGGGGGAAGGCTACACCTTC. Encoded protein: CASSLAGEGYTF.

J is TRBJ2-3 and V is TRBV7-8, with D uncertain. Trimming removed 2 bases at V and 0 bases at J, with 12 bases between. The CDR3 totals 16 residues. CDR1 is SGHVS and CDR2 is FQNEAQ in the germline V gene. The DNA of the CDR3 is TGTGCCAGCAGCTTATCAGGTCCCTCTAGCACAGATACGCAGTATTTT. Translating it yields CASSLSGPSSTDTQYF.

This chain connects TRBV11-3 to TRBJ2-6, with D possibly being TRBD1 or TRBD2 (5 bases each). V was shortened by 1 base and J by 3 bases, with 10 bases between the two germline ends. Germline CDR1 is SGHNT and CDR2 is YENEEA. The CDR3 runs to 16 residues. The CDR3 reads CASSLGGAGGANVLTF. In DNA, the CDR3 is TGTGCCAGCAGCTTAGGAGGGGCCGGTGGGGCCAACGTCCTGACTTTC.

The J gene is TRBJ1-2, the V gene TRBV28; D not certain. Trimming shortened V by 7 bases and J by 6 bases, and 21 bases separated the two germline ends. In germline, CDR1 is MDHEN, CDR2 SYDVKM. The CDR3 is 15 residues long. The CDR3: CASKREAQEGDGYTF. CDR3 bases: TGTGCCAGCAAGAGGGAGGCGCAGGAAGGAGATGGCTACACCTTC.